This passage covers 12 T cell receptor beta chains from one sample sequenced in a study of shared clonotypes between healthy human individuals. Profiling relied on immunoSEQ multiplex PCR, and the TCRdb table lists in-frame clones only, not all of them. The sample contains about 470,000 clones, about 85% of which appear only once. Sequences were obtained from PBMCs. Every receptor here comes from a woman aged 40-49 years in good health. Some clones in this sample may be carry-over from other donors' samples.

V gene TRBV27 combines with J gene TRBJ2-3; D call uncertain. The germline CDR1 and CDR2 sequences are MNHEY and SMNVEV (reference sequence). The CDR3 has 13 amino acids. The ends were cut back, 5 bases at V and 2 bases at J, with 8 bases in the middle. The CDR3 region has the DNA TGTGCCAGCAGTCCCTCGCCCACAGATACGCAGTATTTT. Protein product: CASSPSPTDTQYF.

This clone has just one count. The chain carries TRBV15 and TRBJ2-1, with D possibly matching TRBD2 (6 bases). The V end was cut by 6 bases, the J end by 0 bases, with 12 bases between. This CDR3 region has 15 residues. Per the germline V gene, CDR1 is LNHNV and CDR2 is YYDKDF (reference sequence). CDR3 DNA: TGTGCCACCAGGCCGGGACTCAGCTCCTACAATGAGCAGTTCTTC. Its translation is CATRPGLSSYNEQFF.

The V gene is TRBV27, the J gene TRBJ2-7; TRBD2 matches 8 bases. The germline V gene encodes CDR1 MNHEY and CDR2 SMNVEV (reference sequence). The CDR3 loop spans 14 amino acids. The trim removed 5 bases at V and 4 bases at J, leaving 7 bases unmatched. The CDR3 DNA reads TGTGCCAGCAGTCCGCGGGAGGCCAGGTACGAGCAGTACTTC. It translates to CASSPREARYEQYF.

In this sample, this clone turned up a few times. The CDR3 spells CAIRIWEGSYEQYF. The DNA of the CDR3 is TGTGCCATCCGTATATGGGAGGGTTCCTACGAGCAGTACTTC. The chain is built from TRBV10-3 and TRBJ2-7; 7 positions agree with TRBD2. The CDR3 length is 14 residues. Germline V lookup: CDR1 ENHRY, CDR2 SYGVKD. V gave up 8 bases and J gave up 1 base; unmatched junction bases: 8.

The chain has TRBV29-1 and TRBJ1-1; a possible D gene is TRBD1 (6 bases). The germline V gene encodes CDR1 SQVTM and CDR2 ANQGSEA. V lost 5 bases and J 0 bases, leaving 10 bases between the germline ends. The CDR3 is 13 residues long. CDR3 nucleotides: TGCAGCGTTCAGCAGGGGCTGAACACTGAAGCTTTCTTT. This translates into CSVQQGLNTEAFF.

Of note for this clone: At one of its ends the junction is not consistent with the germline gene, which may arise from a read error. The same CDR3 is also encoded by other DNA sequences in this sample. Here the CDR3 DNA reads TGCGCCAGCAGCCAAGGACTAGCGGTAACCTACGAGCAGTACTTC. It specifies CASSQGLAVTYEQYF. The chain recombines TRBV28 with TRBJ2-7; TRBD2 matches 10 bases. The CDR3 length is 15 residues. CDR1 and CDR2 from the germline V gene are MDHEN and SYDVKM.

The chain combines TRBV7-2 with TRBJ2-2; D gene unclear. The V end lost 3 bases, the J end lost 3 bases, and 14 bases lay between the germline ends. CDR3 length: 16 amino acids. Germline V lookup: CDR1 SGHTA, CDR2 FQGNSA. DNA of the CDR3: TGTGCCAGCAGCTTCCGGGCAAGGCTCGACACCGGGGAGCTGTTTTTT. It is translated as CASSFRARLDTGELFF.

This sequence joins TRBV5-1 and TRBJ2-3; 10 bases are a match to TRBD2. The CDR3 loop spans 17 amino acids. CDR1 SGHRS and CDR2 YFSETQ come from the germline V gene. J lost 2 bases, V lost 1 base, and 7 bases had no gene match. The CDR3 coding sequence is TGCGCCAGCAGCTTGACAGCGGGAGGGCCTGCCACAGATACGCAGTATTTT. Amino acid sequence: CASSLTAGGPATDTQYF.

The count of this clone is one. The rearrangement links TRBV9 to TRBJ2-2; TRBD2 matches 11 bases. The CDR3 spans 15 residues. Looked up from germline, CDR1 is SGDLS and CDR2 is YYNGEE. Trimming at V came to 5 bases and at J to 3 bases, leaving 3 bases not matched to a gene. CDR3 DNA sequence: TGTGCCAGCAGAAAACTAGCGGGGGACACCGGGGAGCTGTTTTTT. It encodes CASRKLAGDTGELFF.

The rearrangement links TRBV11-3 to TRBJ2-7; 7 nucleotides match TRBD2. The CDR3 consists of 14 residues. Germline assignment: CDR1 SGHNT and CDR2 YENEEA. The V segment lost 1 base and the J segment 0 bases; nucleotides outside the gene matches: 0. CDR3 residues: CASSLAGGSYEQYF. The CDR3 nucleotides are TGTGCCAGCAGCTTAGCGGGAGGCTCCTACGAGCAGTACTTC. The full variable domain, in which reference TRBV11-3 and TRBJ2-7 provide the parts outside the CDR3, is EAGVVQSPRYKIIEKKQPVAFWCNPISGHNTLYWYLQNLGQGPELLIRYENEEAVDDSQLPKDRFSAERLKGVDSTLKIQPAELGDSAVYLCASSLAGGSYEQYFGPGTRLTVT.

This clone was seen repeatedly, ten times or more. This chain connects TRBV7-8 to TRBJ2-7; TRBD2 matches 8 bases. This CDR3 has 17 amino acids. CDR1 and CDR2 from the germline V gene are SGHVS and FQNEAQ. After removal of 1 base from V and 2 bases from J, the junction contained 10 bases not matched to a gene. DNA of the CDR3: TGTGCCAGCAGCTTAGTGATCCTAGCGGGTACCCCCTACGAGCAGTACTTC. It codes for CASSLVILAGTPYEQYF.

This clone was observed many times. The chain links TRBV6-4 to TRBJ2-1; possibly TRBD1 for D (6 bases). Looked up from germline, CDR1 is MRHNA and CDR2 is SNTAGT. The CDR3 is 16 residues long. V lost 0 bases, J lost 8 bases, and 17 bases lay in between. The CDR3 nucleotides are TGTGCCAGCAGTGACTCAGAGGGCAGGGGCTCCGATGAGCAGTTCTTC. Protein sequence: CASSDSEGRGSDEQFF.